This TCR beta chain was identified during a study of graft-versus-host responses after intestinal transplantation. The overall study: All recipients got anti-thymocyte globulin induction, then tacrolimus and steroids for approximately 3 years. Broader study findings: GvH clones occurred in recipient marrow; some first appeared in ileum or blood. Graft-versus-host to host-versus-graft clonal ratios in allografts were high in patients with graft-donor T cell macrochimerism.

The source of post-transplant bone marrow was the posterior iliac crest or another site. As concerns this clone: Its antigen is as yet unknown.

Germline lookup yields CDR1 MGHRA and CDR2 YSYEKL. The J segment lost 5 bases and the V segment lost 3 bases, leaving 8 bases of the junction unmatched. This CDR3 has 16 amino acids. This table comes from immunoSEQ multiplex PCR, and its TCRdb copy is limited to in-frame clones, with some not included. The repertoire includes 20,000 or so clones, about 89% of them detected once, and around 49% sits in the top ten. The TCR comes from a human patient who received an intestinal transplant, so some T cells may come from the graft donor. Specimen: bone marrow, collected approximately 120 days after transplant. The rearrangement links TRBV4-1 to TRBJ2-7, with 12 bases fitting TRBD2. The CDR3 protein is CASSQRGLAGNDEQYF. The CDR3, as DNA: TGCGCCAGCAGCCAGCGGGGACTAGCGGGTAACGACGAGCAGTACTTC.